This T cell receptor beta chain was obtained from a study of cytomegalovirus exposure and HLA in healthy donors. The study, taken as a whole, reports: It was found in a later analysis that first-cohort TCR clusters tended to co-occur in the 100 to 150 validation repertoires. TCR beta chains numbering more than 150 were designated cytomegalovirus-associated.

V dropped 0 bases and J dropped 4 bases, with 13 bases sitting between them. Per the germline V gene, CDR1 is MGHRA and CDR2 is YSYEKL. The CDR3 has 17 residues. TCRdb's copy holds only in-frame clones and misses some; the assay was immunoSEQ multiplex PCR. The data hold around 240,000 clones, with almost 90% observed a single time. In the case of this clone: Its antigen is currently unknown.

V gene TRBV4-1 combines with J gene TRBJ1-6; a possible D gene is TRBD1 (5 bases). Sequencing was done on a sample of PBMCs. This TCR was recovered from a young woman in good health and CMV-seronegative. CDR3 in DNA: TGCGCCAGCAGCCAAGAAGGGCCGGGGGTTTATAATTCACCCCTCCACTTT. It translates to CASSQEGPGVYNSPLHF.